The next 18 T cell receptor beta chains were all read from a single sample in a study of Graves' ophthalmopathy and Graves' hyperthyroidism. Using RNA transcripts, the TCR beta CDR3 regions were amplified. Scientists carried out first-round RT-PCR using HTBI primers and then a second-round multiplex PCR. One entry per CDR3 protein results from TCRdb running MiXCR on the multiplex PCR reads. Of a few hundred thousand distinct CDR3 sequences listed, about 35% are singletons. The sample consisted of peripheral blood or thyroid tissue (not recorded which). All receptors derive from an adult man with Graves' hyperthyroidism.

Details on this clonotype: A read error may produce the germline difference seen at one junction end. The V and J genes are TRBV10-3 and TRBJ2-4, with 10 bases identical to TRBD1. The CDR3 runs to 15 residues. Germline V gives CDR1 ENHRY, CDR2 SYGVKD. In DNA, the CDR3 is TGTGCCAGCAGTGAAACCGGGACAGGGGCACACTTCCAGTACTTC. Translating it yields CASSETGTGAHFQYF.

This clonotype was counted at least ten times. The chain couples TRBV20-1 to TRBJ2-7, with 11 bases matching TRBD1. With 1 base clipped from V and 2 bases from J, the junction kept 10 bases outside the gene matches. The germline gives CDR1 DFQATT, CDR2 SNEGSKA (reference sequence). This CDR3 comprises 17 residues. CDR3 coding DNA: TGCAGTGCTAGAGGCTCCCCCGGGACAGGGGGTGCCTACGAGCAGTACTTC. Its protein is CSARGSPGTGGAYEQYF.

This clonotype was recorded a few times. This chain joins TRBV2 and TRBJ1-2; tentatively, D is TRBD1 (5 bases). Germline-derived CDR1 and CDR2 are SNHLY and FYNNEI. This CDR3 has 16 residues. V gave up 2 bases and J gave up 0 bases, with 13 bases separating them. CDR3 nucleotide sequence: TGTGCCAGCAGTGAACTTGGGGGTGCTACTAACTATGGCTACACCTTC. This codes for CASSELGGATNYGYTF.

This clonotype showed up many times. The gene calls are TRBV25-1 and TRBJ2-5; 7 positions agree with TRBD2. The V gene's germline CDR1 is MGHDK and CDR2 SYGVNS. This CDR3 region has 15 residues. V lost 4 bases and J lost 5; bases outside the gene matches: 10. Here the CDR3 DNA reads TGTGCCAGCAGTGTGGGGGGGGGGTTGGGCGAGACCCAGTACTTC. Residues: CASSVGGGLGETQYF.

The chain employs TRBV7-9 and TRBJ2-7, with a weak D call TRBD1 (6 bases). The CDR3 consists of 15 residues. The ends were cut back, 6 bases at V and 2 bases at J, with 17 bases in the middle. Looked up from germline, CDR1 is SEHNR and CDR2 is FQNEAQ (reference sequence). The CDR3 loop is CASSLSGTSTYEQYF. In nucleotides, the CDR3 is TGTGCCAGCAGTTTATCCGGGACATCCACCTACGAGCAGTACTTC. The whole variable domain, filled in from reference TRBV7-9 and TRBJ2-7, reads DTGVSQNPRHKITKRGQNVTFRCDPISEHNRLYWYRQTLGQGPEFLTYFQNEAQLEKSRLLSDRFSAERPKGSFSTLEIQRTEQGDSAMYLCASSLSGTSTYEQYFGPGTRLTVT.

The V call is TRBV29-1, the J call TRBJ2-3; 7 nucleotides line up with TRBD2. The CDR3 length is 12 residues. J was trimmed by 2 bases and V by 8 bases; bases with no gene match: 4. Germline values: CDR1 SQVTM, CDR2 ANQGSEA. CDR3 DNA sequence: TGCAGCATAAGCGGGATCACAGATACGCAGTATTTT. This codes for CSISGITDTQYF.

There are many counts of this clonotype. The chain links TRBV6-5 to TRBJ1-2; D gene unclear. Trimming took 2 bases from V and 8 from J, leaving 15 bases between them. Germline V gene lookup returns CDR1 MNHEY and CDR2 SVGAGI. The CDR3 is 14 residues long. The CDR3 nucleotides read TGTGCCAGCAGTTACAATTCGGCGGTTTCCGGCTACACCTTC. Protein sequence: CASSYNSAVSGYTF.

This clonotype was counted ten times or more. V usage is TRBV13 and J usage is TRBJ2-5, with a possible D match to TRBD1 (5 bases). V was trimmed by 2 bases and J by 0 bases, leaving 13 bases between them. The length of the CDR3 is 16 residues. Germline CDR1 and CDR2: PRHDT and FYEKMQ (reference sequence). In nucleotides, the CDR3 is TGTGCCAGCAGCTTAAGGTCAGGGCCTTACCAAGAGACCCAGTACTTC. This translates into CASSLRSGPYQETQYF.

This clonotype has more than one count but fewer than ten. This chain links TRBV27 with TRBJ1-1; D gene ambiguous. The CDR3 has 13 amino acids. CDR1 and CDR2 from the germline V gene are MNHEY and SMNVEV (reference sequence). V lost 3 bases to trimming and J lost 10 bases, with 15 bases between them. CDR3 bases: TGTGCCAGCAGTTTTAATCCGGATAGCGGAGCTTTCTTT. It translates to CASSFNPDSGAFF.

In its sample, this clonotype was seen many times. The gene calls are TRBV20-1 and TRBJ1-1, with D possibly matching TRBD1 (5 bases). Trimming pared 7 bases from V and 3 bases from J, leaving 18 bases between. This CDR3 contains 14 residues. Germline CDR1 reads DFQATT; CDR2 reads SNEGSKA (reference sequence). The CDR3 nucleotides read TGCAGTGTCCGCAACCCAGGGCCTTACACTGAAGCTTTCTTT. Its translation: CSVRNPGPYTEAFF.

This clonotype appeared many times. The chain carries TRBV12-3 or TRBV12-4 and TRBJ1-1; D unresolved. The CDR3 loop spans 14 amino acids. V gave up 4 bases and J gave up 4 bases, with 13 bases separating them. CDR3 DNA sequence: TGTGCCAGCAGTTCGGAGGACTGGGGCACTGAAGCTTTCTTT. It codes for CASSSEDWGTEAFF.

V is TRBV25-1 and J is TRBJ1-1; no clear D gene. This CDR3 has 13 residues. V shed 8 bases and J shed 1 base, with 11 bases lying between them. Per germline, CDR1 MGHDK and CDR2 SYGVNS. The CDR3 is CASFLGQNTEAFF. The CDR3 DNA follows: TGTGCCAGCTTCCTCGGGCAGAACACTGAAGCTTTCTTT.

V and J are TRBV15 and TRBJ2-5; 7 bases agree with TRBD1. Unmatched junction bases numbered 0, after V lost 0 bases and J lost 5 bases. The CDR3 has 13 residues. Germline-derived CDR1 and CDR2 are LNHNV and YYDKDF (reference sequence). CDR3 protein: CATSRETGETQYF. DNA for the CDR3: TGTGCCACCAGCAGAGAGACAGGGGAGACCCAGTACTTC.

This clonotype was seen at least ten times. V usage is TRBV12-3 or TRBV12-4 and J usage is TRBJ2-5, with D uncertain. The length of the CDR3 is 13 residues. The V end was cut by 5 bases, the J end by 0 bases, with 7 bases between. The CDR3 DNA sequence: TGTGCCAGCAGTACCAGTAACCAAGAGACCCAGTACTTC. Protein: CASSTSNQETQYF.

The V gene is TRBV20-1, the J gene TRBJ2-7; TRBD2 is a possible D gene (5 bases). The CDR3 is 14 residues long. Germline V CDR1 and CDR2: DFQATT, SNEGSKA (reference sequence). V was trimmed by 3 bases and J by 7 bases, leaving 19 bases between them. This CDR3 is CSARGGPTYNEQYF. In DNA form, the CDR3 reads TGCAGTGCTAGGGGCGGGCCGACCTACAATGAGCAGTACTTC.

Concerning this clonotype itself: The junction shows a germline mismatch at one end, possibly a read error. The rearrangement uses TRBV29-1 and TRBJ2-5; possibly TRBD1 or TRBD2 for D (6 bases each). This CDR3 region has 12 residues. Germline values: CDR1 SQVTM, CDR2 ANQGSEA. The CDR3 coding sequence is TGCAGCCTTGAGGGGGGTCGGGAGACCCAGTACTTC. Its translation: CSLEGGRETQYF.

This clonotype came up a few times. A much larger clone lies one base from this, so it may be a read error. DNA for the CDR3: TGTGCCACCTCACCGGGGATGAACACTGAAGCTTTCTTT. This sequence encodes CATSPGMNTEAFF. V is TRBV24-1 and J is TRBJ1-1; D call uncertain. V gave up 9 bases and J gave up 0 bases, with 10 bases separating them. The CDR3 length is 13 residues. The germline gives CDR1 KGHDR, CDR2 SFDVKD.

The chain recombines TRBV7-2 with TRBJ1-2; D is unclear. The CDR3 loop spans 15 amino acids. Germline loops: CDR1 SGHTA, CDR2 FQGNSA. The germline V and J ends were trimmed by 4 bases and 4 bases, with 16 bases remaining between them. The CDR3 is CASSSGMGMGYGYTF. For the CDR3, the DNA is TGTGCCAGCAGCTCGGGGATGGGAATGGGCTATGGCTACACCTTC.